This T cell receptor (beta chain) is drawn from a study of tumor and adjacent non-tumor tissue in lung cancer. Study-wide context: There were around eleven adenocarcinoma, a couple of squamous cell carcinoma and 1 small cell lung cancer cases.

General observations from the study: Compared with tumor, normal lung showed significantly lower TCR diversity.

Three rounds of nested PCR, following a modified ARM-PCR protocol, produced the TCRbeta library. TCRdb analysed the multiplex PCR reads with MiXCR anew, one entry per CDR3 protein. The profile covers 85,000 to 100,000 distinct CDR3 sequences, with 67% appearing a single time and roughly 18% taken by the ten largest. The ends lost 1 base at V and 4 bases at J; junction bases unmatched: 3. The V gene's germline CDR1 is DFQATT and CDR2 SNEGSKA (reference sequence). This CDR3 region has 15 residues. This clonotype was recorded at least ten times. Its antigen is as yet unknown. RNA was extracted from bulk tissue without any cell sorting.

The sequenced sample consisted of lung tumor tissue. This sequence was found in a man aged 55 to 69 with non-small cell lung cancer. The chain employs TRBV20-1 and TRBJ1-6; 8 positions agree with TRBD1. CDR3 DNA sequence: TGCAGTGCTAGAGTCGGGACAGGATATAATTCACCCCTCCACTTT. It yields the protein CSARVGTGYNSPLHF.